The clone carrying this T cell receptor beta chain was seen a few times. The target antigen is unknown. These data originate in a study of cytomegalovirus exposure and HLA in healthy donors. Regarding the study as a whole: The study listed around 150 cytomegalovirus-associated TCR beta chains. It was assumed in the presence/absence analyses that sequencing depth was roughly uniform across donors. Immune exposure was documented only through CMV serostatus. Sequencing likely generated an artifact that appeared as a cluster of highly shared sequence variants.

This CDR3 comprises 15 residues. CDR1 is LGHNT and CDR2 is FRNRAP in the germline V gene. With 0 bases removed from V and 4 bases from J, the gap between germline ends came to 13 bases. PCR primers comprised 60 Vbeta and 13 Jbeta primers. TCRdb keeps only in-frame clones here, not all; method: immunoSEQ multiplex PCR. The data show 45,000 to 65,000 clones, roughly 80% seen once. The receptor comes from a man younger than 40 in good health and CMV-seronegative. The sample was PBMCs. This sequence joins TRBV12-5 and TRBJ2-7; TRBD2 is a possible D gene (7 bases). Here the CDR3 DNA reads TGTGCTAGTGGTTTGGTGCGGGGGCTCTGGTACGAGCAGTACTTC. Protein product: CASGLVRGLWYEQYF.